Shown below are 17 T cell receptor beta chains from a single sample sequenced in a study of blood T cell repertoires in COVID-19. Generated by immunoSEQ multiplex PCR, the TCRdb table keeps only in-frame clones and is missing some. Counted here are 45,000 to 50,000 clones, approximately 81% occurring once; the ten biggest clones make up less than 6.5%. Sequencing was performed on peripheral blood. The origin of the receptors is a woman aged 60-75 years with acute or convalescent COVID-19.

This rearrangement joins TRBV7-2 to TRBJ2-5, with D perhaps TRBD1 (6 bases). V was trimmed by 5 bases and J by 1 base, leaving 14 bases between them. CDR3 length equals 15 residues. Germline V gives CDR1 SGHTA, CDR2 FQGNSA. CDR3 DNA sequence: TGTGCCAGCAGCGGACAAACAGGGCTCCAAGAGACCCAGTACTTC. Translation: CASSGQTGLQETQYF.

The chain combines TRBV6-6 with TRBJ2-3, with D perhaps TRBD2 (5 bases). The V end was cut by 5 bases, the J end by 6 bases, with 9 bases between. The length of the CDR3 is 12 residues. CDR1 and CDR2 from the germline V gene are MNHNY and SVGAGI (reference sequence). The CDR3, as DNA: TGTGCCAGCAGTCCTACGGGGGATACGCAGTATTTT. Translating it yields CASSPTGDTQYF.

This clone was detected only a few times. The chain uses TRBV5-1 and TRBJ2-3, with TRBD2 matching 9 bases. Germline CDR1 is SGHRS and CDR2 is YFSETQ. CDR3 length equals 16 residues. The V segment lost 2 bases and the J segment 0 bases; nucleotides outside the gene matches: 4. Here the CDR3 DNA reads TGCGCCAGCAGCTTAGCGGGGGGCGCTAGCACAGATACGCAGTATTTT. It is translated as CASSLAGGASTDTQYF.

The chain combines TRBV5-6 with TRBJ2-1, with D unclear. CDR1 SGHDT and CDR2 YYEEEE come from the germline V gene. The V end lost 0 bases, the J end lost 5 bases, and 6 bases lay between the germline ends. The CDR3 contains 13 residues. CDR3: CASSLDTHNEQFF. The CDR3 nucleotides are TGTGCCAGCAGCTTGGACACACACAATGAGCAGTTCTTC.

The chain joins TRBV7-8 to TRBJ2-3, with D tentatively TRBD1 (6 bases). Germline V gene lookup returns CDR1 SGHVS and CDR2 FQNEAQ. The CDR3 spans 13 residues. Trimming shortened V by 4 bases and J by 6 bases, and 11 bases separated the two germline ends. CDR3 nucleotide sequence: TGTGCCAGCAGCTCTCTTAGGGGGGATACGCAGTATTTT. Protein: CASSSLRGDTQYF.

The chain is built from TRBV24-1 and TRBJ2-2; weak D call: TRBD1 (5 bases). Deletions cut 4 bases from V and 4 bases from J, with 15 bases between. Germline V gene sequence: CDR1 KGHDR, CDR2 SFDVKD. The length of the CDR3 is 16 residues. CDR3 in DNA: TGTGCCACCAGTGACCCCAGGGTTCCGGGCACCGGGGAGCTGTTTTTT. Encoded protein: CATSDPRVPGTGELFF.

The V call is TRBV7-2, the J call TRBJ2-1, with 7 bases that match TRBD2. The CDR3 consists of 15 residues. V gave up 2 bases and J gave up 2 bases; unmatched junction bases: 3. Germline V gene lookup returns CDR1 SGHTA and CDR2 FQGNSA. The CDR3 region has the DNA TGTGCCAGCAGCTTAAGCGGGATAACCTACAATGAGCAGTTCTTC. Protein sequence: CASSLSGITYNEQFF.

The V gene is TRBV7-2, the J gene TRBJ2-2, with 7 bases matching TRBD2. Losses at the gene ends were 2 bases for V and 7 bases for J; bases not matched to a gene: 13. Germline V gene data show CDR1 as SGHTA and CDR2 as FQGNSA. This CDR3 spans 17 amino acids. CDR3 region: CASSLHGAGAPGGELFF. In DNA form, the CDR3 reads TGTGCCAGCAGCTTACACGGGGCGGGAGCGCCCGGCGGGGAGCTGTTTTTT.

V and J are TRBV6-5 and TRBJ1-5; D is undetermined. V was shortened by 6 bases and J by 2 bases, with 11 bases between the two germline ends. The length of the CDR3 is 14 residues. CDR1 is MNHEY, CDR2 SVGAGI, per germline. The CDR3 protein is CASRSTVRNQPQHF. As DNA, the CDR3 is TGTGCCAGCAGATCCACGGTGCGCAATCAGCCCCAGCATTTT.

The chain recombines TRBV14 with TRBJ1-2; 7 nucleotides align to TRBD1. Germline V gives CDR1 SGHDN, CDR2 FVKESK. This CDR3 is 14 amino acids long. J lost 8 bases, V lost 1 base, and 7 bases had no gene match. The CDR3 here is CASSQALTGVGYTF. The CDR3 DNA reads as TGTGCCAGCAGCCAAGCCCTCACAGGGGTGGGCTACACCTTC.

The chain recombines TRBV28 with TRBJ1-5; no clear D gene. V lost 5 bases to trimming and J lost 8 bases, with 16 bases between them. This CDR3 comprises 14 residues. CDR1 is MDHEN and CDR2 is SYDVKM in the germline V gene. This CDR3 is CASSNVGLLEPQHF. The CDR3 DNA reads as TGTGCCAGCAGTAATGTGGGCCTTCTGGAGCCCCAGCATTTT.

The chain uses TRBV4-3 and TRBJ1-1, with a possible D match to TRBD1 (6 bases). Trimming stripped 4 bases from V and 12 bases from J, with 18 bases between. The CDR3 runs to 13 residues. Germline loops: CDR1 LGHNA, CDR2 YSLEER. CDR3 residues: CASSRDKPSSPFF. The CDR3 DNA is TGCGCCAGCAGCCGGGACAAGCCTTCTAGCCCTTTCTTT.

The chain joins TRBV4-2 to TRBJ1-4, with D perhaps matching TRBD1 (5 bases). The CDR3 extends over 14 amino acids. The germline V and J ends were trimmed by 0 bases and 5 bases, with 7 bases remaining between them. Germline V gene data show CDR1 as LGHNA and CDR2 as YNFKEQ. CDR3 sequence reads: CASSQEGANEKLFF. CDR3 bases: TGTGCCAGCAGCCAAGAAGGGGCAAATGAAAAACTGTTTTTT.

The rearrangement links TRBV20-1 to TRBJ2-1; TRBD2 matches 11 bases. Germline CDR1 DFQATT, CDR2 SNEGSKA (reference sequence). CDR3 length equals 17 residues. The trim removed 3 bases at V and 9 bases at J, leaving 16 bases unmatched. CDR3 sequence reads: CSASRGGTSGRRGEQFF. The CDR3 DNA reads TGCAGTGCTAGTAGGGGGGGAACTAGCGGGAGAAGAGGTGAGCAGTTCTTC.

This clone was observed once. The chain has TRBV19 and TRBJ2-2; 8 bases align to TRBD1. There are 22 residues in the CDR3. Trimming cost V 5 bases and J 0 bases; bases outside gene matches: 23. CDR1 and CDR2 (germline): LNHDA, SQIVND (reference sequence). CDR3 residues: CASSRSNFRDRISPSNTGELFF. CDR3 nucleotide sequence: TGTGCCAGTAGTCGATCTAATTTCCGGGACAGGATATCCCCATCGAACACCGGGGAGCTGTTTTTT.

The chain uses TRBV11-2 and TRBJ1-4; D is possibly TRBD1 (5 bases). Per the germline V gene, CDR1 is SGHAT and CDR2 is FQNNGV. This CDR3 comprises 16 residues. The V gene lost 5 bases and the J gene lost 1 base, with 14 bases spanning the gap. The CDR3 region is CASSLTGGRTNEKLFF. For the CDR3, the DNA is TGTGCCAGCAGCCTCACAGGCGGCAGAACTAATGAAAAACTGTTTTTT. Drawing the rest from reference TRBV11-2 and TRBJ1-4, the complete variable domain is EAGVAQSPRYKIIEKRQSVAFWCNPISGHATLYWYQQILGQGPKLLIQFQNNGVVDDSQLPKDRFSAERLKGVDSTLKIQPAKLEDSAVYLCASSLTGGRTNEKLFFGSGTQLSVL.

The chain joins TRBV2 to TRBJ1-5; D ambiguous. The length of the CDR3 is 15 residues. The germline V gene encodes CDR1 SNHLY and CDR2 FYNNEI. Between the trimmed V and J ends, which lost 1 base and 0 bases, there was a span of 7 bases. Here the CDR3 reads CASSEGHYSNQPQHF. CDR3 bases: TGTGCCAGCAGTGAAGGGCACTATAGCAATCAGCCCCAGCATTTT. Full variable domain (missing parts from reference TRBV2 and TRBJ1-5): EPEVTQTPSHQVTQMGQEVILRCVPISNHLYFYWYRQILGQKVEFLVSFYNNEISEKSEIFDDQFSVERPDGSNFTLKIRSTKLEDSAMYFCASSEGHYSNQPQHFGDGTRLSIL.